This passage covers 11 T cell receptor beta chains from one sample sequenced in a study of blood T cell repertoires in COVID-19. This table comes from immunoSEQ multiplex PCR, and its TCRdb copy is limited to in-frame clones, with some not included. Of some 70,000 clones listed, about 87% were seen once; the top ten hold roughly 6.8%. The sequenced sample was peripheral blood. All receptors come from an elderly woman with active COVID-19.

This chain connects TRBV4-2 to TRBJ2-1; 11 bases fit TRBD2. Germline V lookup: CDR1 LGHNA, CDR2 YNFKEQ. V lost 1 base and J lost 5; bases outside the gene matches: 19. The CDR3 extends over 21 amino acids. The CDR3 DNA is TGTGCCAGCAGCCAAGCTCCCTCCGGGACTAGCGGTTCCGGGGCCCACAATGAGCAGTTCTTC. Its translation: CASSQAPSGTSGSGAHNEQFF.

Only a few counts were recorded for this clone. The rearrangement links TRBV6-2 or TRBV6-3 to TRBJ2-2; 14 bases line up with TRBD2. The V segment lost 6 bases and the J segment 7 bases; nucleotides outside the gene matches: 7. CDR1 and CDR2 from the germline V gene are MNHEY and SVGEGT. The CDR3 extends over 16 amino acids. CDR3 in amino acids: CASSDGLAGGHGELFF. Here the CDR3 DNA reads TGTGCCAGCAGCGACGGACTAGCGGGAGGTCACGGGGAGCTGTTTTTT.

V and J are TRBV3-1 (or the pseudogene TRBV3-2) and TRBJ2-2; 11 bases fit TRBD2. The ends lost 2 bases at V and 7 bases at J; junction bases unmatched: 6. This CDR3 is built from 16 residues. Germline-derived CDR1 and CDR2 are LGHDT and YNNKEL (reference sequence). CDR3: CASSQLGTSGNGELFF. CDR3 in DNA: TGTGCCAGCAGCCAATTAGGGACTAGCGGCAACGGGGAGCTGTTTTTT.

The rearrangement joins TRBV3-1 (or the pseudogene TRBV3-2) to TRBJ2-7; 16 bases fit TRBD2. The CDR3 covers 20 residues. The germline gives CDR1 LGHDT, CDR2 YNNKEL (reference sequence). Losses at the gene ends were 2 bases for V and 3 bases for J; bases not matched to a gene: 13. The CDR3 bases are TGTGCCAGCAGCCAACCCTGGGGGACTAGCGGGAGGGCGACGTACTACGAGCAGTACTTC. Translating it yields CASSQPWGTSGRATYYEQYF.

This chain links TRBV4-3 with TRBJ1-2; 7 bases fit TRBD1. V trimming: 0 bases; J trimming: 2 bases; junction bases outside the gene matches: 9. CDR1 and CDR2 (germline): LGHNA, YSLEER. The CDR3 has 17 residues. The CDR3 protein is CASSQDRSNRGNYGYTF. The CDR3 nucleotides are TGCGCCAGCAGCCAAGATCGTTCGAACAGGGGAAACTATGGCTACACCTTC.

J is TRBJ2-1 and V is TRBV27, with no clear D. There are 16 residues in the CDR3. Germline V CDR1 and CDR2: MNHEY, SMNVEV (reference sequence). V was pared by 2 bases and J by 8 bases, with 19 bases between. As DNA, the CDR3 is TGTGCCAGCAGTTTAGGCGCGGTGGTCGCGCTCCATGAGCAGTTCTTC. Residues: CASSLGAVVALHEQFF.

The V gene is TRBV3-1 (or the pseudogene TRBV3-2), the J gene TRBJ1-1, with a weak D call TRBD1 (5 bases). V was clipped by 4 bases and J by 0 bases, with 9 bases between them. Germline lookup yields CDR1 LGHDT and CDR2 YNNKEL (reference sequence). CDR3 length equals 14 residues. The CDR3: CASSPSTVNTEAFF. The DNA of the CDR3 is TGTGCCAGCAGCCCATCGACAGTGAACACTGAAGCTTTCTTT.

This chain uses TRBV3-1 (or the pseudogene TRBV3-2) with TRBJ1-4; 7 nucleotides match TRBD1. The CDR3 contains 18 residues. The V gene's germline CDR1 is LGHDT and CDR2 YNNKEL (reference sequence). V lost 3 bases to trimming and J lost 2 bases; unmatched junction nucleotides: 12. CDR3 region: CASSQSYDRVPTNEKLFF. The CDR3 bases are TGTGCCAGCAGCCAGTCGTACGACAGGGTGCCCACTAATGAAAAACTGTTTTTT.

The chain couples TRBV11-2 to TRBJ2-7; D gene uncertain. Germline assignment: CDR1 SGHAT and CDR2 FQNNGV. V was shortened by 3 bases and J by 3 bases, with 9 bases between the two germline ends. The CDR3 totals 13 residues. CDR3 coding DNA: TGTGCCAGCAGCTTGGGCACCCACTACGAGCAGTACTTC. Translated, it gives CASSLGTHYEQYF.

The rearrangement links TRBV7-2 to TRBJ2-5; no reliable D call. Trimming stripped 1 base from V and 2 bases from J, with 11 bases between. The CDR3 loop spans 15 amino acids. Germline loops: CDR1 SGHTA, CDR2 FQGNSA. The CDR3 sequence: CASSLVPRLQETQYF. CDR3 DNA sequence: TGTGCCAGCAGCTTAGTACCGAGACTGCAAGAGACCCAGTACTTC.

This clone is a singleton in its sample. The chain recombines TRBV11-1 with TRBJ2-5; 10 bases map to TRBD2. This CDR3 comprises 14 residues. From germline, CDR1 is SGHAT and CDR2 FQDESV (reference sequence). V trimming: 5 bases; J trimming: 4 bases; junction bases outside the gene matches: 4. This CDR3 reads CASSHRTSGETQYF. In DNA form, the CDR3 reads TGTGCCAGCAGCCATCGGACTAGCGGAGAGACCCAGTACTTC. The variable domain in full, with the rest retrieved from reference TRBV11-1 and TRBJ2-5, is EAEVAQSPRYKITEKSQAVAFWCDPISGHATLYWYRQILGQGPELLVQFQDESVVDDSQLPKDRFSAERLKGVDSTLKIQPAELGDSAMYLCASSHRTSGETQYFGPGTRLLVL.